This T cell receptor beta chain was recovered during a study of beta chain features in type 1 diabetes (dated by TCRdb to the late 2010s). In the study overall: Mean age, gender distribution, total cell number and subset yield were not different between patients and healthy donors. Naive and central memory subsets were obtained from all 28 donors, but regulatory and stem cell-like memory subsets were isolated from only 8 patients and roughly 8 healthy donors. A total of some 100,000,000 sorted cells were examined across all samples, and the number of cells per subset was strongly correlated with RNA yield. The study compared the TCRB repertoires of sorted circulating CD4+ T cell subsets in recently diagnosed type 1 diabetes patients with those in matched healthy donors.

Study-level results and caveats: HLA sub-analyses involved small numbers of individuals, so any influence of HLA type on TCRB rearrangement remained unresolved. Type 1 diabetes patients showed a moderate but significant shortening of TCRB CDR3 length in all four CD4+ subsets. Because cDNA was sequenced instead of genomic DNA, activated cells with high expression could be over-represented, although the groups did not differ in activation or CD3 levels. Patients with type 1 diabetes made fewer insertions and deleted more nucleotides at VDJ recombination sites, implying thymic rearrangement abnormalities. PCR may preferentially amplify shorter templates, but because patient and control samples were amplified and corrected together, any resulting skew would affect both groups equally. Naive, central memory and regulatory TCRB repertoires appeared to be more similar among patients than among healthy donors.

Trimming removed 3 bases from V and 5 bases from J; the gene matches leave 5 bases unexplained. The cysteine opens and the phenylalanine closes a CDR3 of 14 amino acids. Only the CDR3 part of the read is kept: 42 bases, read in frame from the first base. The germline V gene specifies LGHNA as CDR1 and YNFKEQ as CDR2. Each donor gave one peripheral blood draw, averaging approximately 110 mL, which was collected into heparinised tubes. A BD FACSAria II was used to sort naive, central memory, regulatory and stem cell-like memory CD4+ T cells with a panel that included CD45RO, CCR7, CD25, CD127, CD95 and CD27. Purity was above 98% for every sorted population. Right away, PBMCs were isolated by Lymphoprep density gradient centrifugation and were stained directly, with no culture step. So that batch effects would be minimized, each experiment stained and sorted samples in pairs, pairing one healthy donor with one patient.

All of the isolated RNA was reverse transcribed with the High Capacity cDNA Reverse Transcription Kit, so expressed TCRB transcripts were sequenced. Deep immunoSEQ sequencing was applied to naive, central memory and regulatory T cell samples, giving an average of roughly 3.5 million total reads per sample. Sorted cells were lysed in RLT buffer and RNA was extracted with DNase-treated RNeasy Micro or Mini kits, depending on cell number. Each cell subset was processed separately to prevent cross-contamination, with patient and healthy donor samples processed together. The immunoSEQ multiplex PCR was used to amplify TCRB sequences from cDNA, generating 87-bp fragments that spanned the CDR3 region. Sequencing of the amplicons was performed on the Illumina HiSeq platform. The authors processed their data as follows. Synthetic template baselines were used to correct PCR bias computationally, reads within Hamming distance 2 were collapsed together, and singletons that could not be merged were discarded. Reads were aligned against IMGT to assign V, D and J genes, CDR3 length and insertions or deletions at six rearrangement sites. Within each subset, clonotype counts were normalized to sorted cell number, after which true diversity and Gini coefficients were computed with the tcR R package. The overlap coefficient, calculated on TCRB nucleotide sequences, was used to quantify repertoire sharing. Sourced from immuneACCESS, this table was stored by TCRdb with only in-frame sequences that have V and J called. A share of the clones is absent; for the studies checked, an unresolved V gene accounts for under half, and the remainder has no known explanation. V, J and clone size are those of that table, while D and trimming were read from the DNA. The sample yields about 210,000 clones; about a tenth were counted once. The ten largest clones take up roughly 1.3% of the sample.

This clone has just a few counts. The specificity of this receptor is unknown. Nothing much larger sits one base from this clone, and base qualities are not available. Sequenced sample: central memory CD4+ T cells from blood. This sequence was found in a man younger than 30 in good health. This chain is built from TRBV4-2 and TRBJ2-5; TRBD1 lines up with 8 middle nucleotides. The CDR3 amino acid sequence is: CASSHGQGVETQYF. The DNA is TGTGCCAGCAGCCATGGACAGGGAGTGGAGACCCAGTACTTC.